What follows is one T cell receptor (beta chain) and its context. The sample originates from a study of blood T cell repertoires in COVID-19. For the study at large: Samples representing acute and convalescent COVID-19 were sourced from the United States, Italy and Spain. PBMCs, B-cell-depleted T cells, or T cells provided the cDNA or gDNA that made up the material.

Per the original methods: Amplifying reference gene primers gave estimates of nucleated cell counts. Assay: immunoSEQ multiplex PCR; the TCRdb copy retains only in-frame clones and omits some. V and J calls and clone size are as listed in that table; D and trimming were resolved from the DNA. The table lists approximately 72,000 clones, approximately 81% of them singletons. The CDR3 runs to 14 residues. J is TRBJ2-5 and V is TRBV12-1; TRBD2 is taken as the D call from the table, unchecked against the DNA. TRBV12-1 is shown as a pseudogene. The material sequenced was peripheral blood. The clonotype originates from a man over 45 with active COVID-19. The DNA of the CDR3 is TGTGCCAGCAGCTTTGAGGCGGGAGGGGAGACCCAGTACTTC. Translating it yields CASSFEAGGETQYF.